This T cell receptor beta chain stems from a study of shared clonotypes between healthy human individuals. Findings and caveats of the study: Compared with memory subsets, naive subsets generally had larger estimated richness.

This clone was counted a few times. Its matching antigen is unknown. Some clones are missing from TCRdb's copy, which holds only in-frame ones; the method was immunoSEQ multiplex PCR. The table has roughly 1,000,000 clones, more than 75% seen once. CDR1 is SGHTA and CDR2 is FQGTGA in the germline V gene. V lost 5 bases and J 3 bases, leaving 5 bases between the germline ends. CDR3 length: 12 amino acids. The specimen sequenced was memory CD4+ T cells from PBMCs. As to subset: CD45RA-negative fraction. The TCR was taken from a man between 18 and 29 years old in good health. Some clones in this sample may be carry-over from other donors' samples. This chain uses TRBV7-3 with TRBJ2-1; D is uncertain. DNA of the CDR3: TGTGCCAGCAGCCAGAACTACAATGAGCAGTTCTTC. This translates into CASSQNYNEQFF.